This T cell receptor (beta chain) was sequenced for a study of control samples from healthy donors and cancer patients. The CDR3 is 11 residues long. Germline V gene lookup returns CDR1 SQVTM and CDR2 ANQGSEA. The V and J ends lost 3 bases and 6 bases respectively, with 7 bases between them. Method: immunoSEQ multiplex PCR; TCRdb's copy keeps in-frame clones and lacks some. The table lists around 42,000 clones, roughly 94% of them singletons. The receptor's source is a man aged 55 to 69 in good health. The sequencing input was blood. This chain joins TRBV29-1 and TRBJ2-3, with D uncertain. CDR3 in amino acids: CSVDLADTQYF. The CDR3 DNA reads as TGCAGCGTTGACTTGGCGGATACGCAGTATTTT.